The text below deals with one TCR beta chain. Its antigen is not known. Measured with immunoSEQ multiplex PCR; TCRdb has only the in-frame clones, and not every one. The table records tens of thousands of clones, approximately 94% of them present only once. The sample comes from a study of T cells after posttransplantation cyclophosphamide. The V gene lost 0 bases and the J gene lost 6 bases, with 10 bases spanning the gap. The CDR3 length is 14 residues. Per the germline V gene, CDR1 is SGHDT and CDR2 is YYEEEE. The related graft donor's blood sample was taken on the day of bone marrow donation. Study-wide findings and caveats: Skin or GI-infiltrating T cells shared few TRB sequences with blood. After PTCy, TRB diversity resembled that of CNI/methotrexate controls. Later blood repertoires were often dominated by clones from the donor CD8+ memory compartment.

This chain connects TRBV5-6 to TRBJ2-4; no clear D. The origin of this receptor is a woman in her 30s in good health and a related stem cell transplant donor. Sequencing used PBMCs. As DNA, the CDR3 is TGTGCCAGCAGCTTGGCCGGTCTCATAAACATTCAGTACTTC. This translates into CASSLAGLINIQYF.